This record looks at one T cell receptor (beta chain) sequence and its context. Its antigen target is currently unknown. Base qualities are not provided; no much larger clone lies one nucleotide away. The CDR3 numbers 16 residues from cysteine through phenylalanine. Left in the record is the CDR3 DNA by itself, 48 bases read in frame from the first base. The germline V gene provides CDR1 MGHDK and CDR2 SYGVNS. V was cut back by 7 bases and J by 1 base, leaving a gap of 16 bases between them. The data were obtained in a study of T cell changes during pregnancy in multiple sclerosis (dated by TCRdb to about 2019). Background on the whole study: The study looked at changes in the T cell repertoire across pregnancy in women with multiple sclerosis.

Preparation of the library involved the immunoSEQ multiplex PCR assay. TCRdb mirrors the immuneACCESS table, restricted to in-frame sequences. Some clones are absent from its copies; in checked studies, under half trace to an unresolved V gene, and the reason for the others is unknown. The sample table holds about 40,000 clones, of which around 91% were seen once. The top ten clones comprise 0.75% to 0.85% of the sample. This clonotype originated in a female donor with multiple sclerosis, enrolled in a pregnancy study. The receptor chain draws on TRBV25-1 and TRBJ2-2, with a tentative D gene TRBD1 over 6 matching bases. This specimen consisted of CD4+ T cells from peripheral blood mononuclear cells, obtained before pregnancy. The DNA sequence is TGTGCCAGCACTTCACTTCCGGGACAGAACACCGGGGAGCTGTTTTTT. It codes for CASTSLPGQNTGELFF.